The clone carrying this T cell receptor (beta chain) was seen at least ten times. As yet, its antigen is unknown. These data belong to a study of T cell repertoires in cytomegalovirus infection. As for the study in general: Public TCR beta signatures were indicative of both CMV infection and a matching HLA type. Overall study results and limits: Totalled public TCR beta family frequency picked out people who carried CMV plus the relevant HLA.

TCRdb re-called the reads with MiXCR, one entry per CDR3 protein. The profile shows more than 150,000 distinct CDR3 sequences, around a quarter of them singletons. Unmatched junction bases numbered 4, after V lost 5 bases and J lost 5 bases. The CDR3 is 15 amino acids. CDR1 is SGHTA and CDR2 is FQGNSA in the germline V gene. The chain is built from TRBV7-2 and TRBJ2-1; 12 bases are a match to TRBD2. Material: PBMCs. The sequence was collected from a human donor in good health (CMV status not recorded). Some clones in this sample may be carry-over from other donors' samples. CDR3 sequence (DNA): TGTGCCAGCAGCCTAAGGACTAGCGGGAACAATGAGCAGTTCTTC. It specifies CASSLRTSGNNEQFF.